A single sample is the source of the 6 T cell receptor beta chains below, sequenced in a study of human T cells and chemical hapten exposure. Time point in this sample: pre-sensitization, week 0. Noted treatment: therapeutic diphenylcyclopropenone sensitization with weekly scalp DPC. TCRdb called the RACE reads again in MiXCR, with one record for every CDR3 protein. Here the sample spans around 380,000 distinct CDR3 sequences, around 5% being singletons. The sample was whole blood, taken in connection with sensitization to the hapten diphenylcyclopropenone (DPC). Every receptor here comes from a woman younger than 35 with alopecia areata. Some clones in this sample may be carry-over from other donors' samples.

J is TRBJ2-5 and V is TRBV5-1, with TRBD1 as a possible D gene (6 bases). V shed 4 bases and J shed 2 bases, with 15 bases lying between them. The CDR3 length is 15 residues. CDR1 is SGHRS and CDR2 is YFSETQ in the germline V gene. The CDR3 loop is CASSLQTGNQETQYF. The CDR3, as DNA: TGCGCCAGCAGCCTGCAAACAGGGAATCAAGAGACCCAGTACTTC.

On this clonotype itself: With a much larger clone just one base away, this may be a read error. The chain joins TRBV7-9 to TRBJ1-1; D gene uncertain. This CDR3 is 13 amino acids long. Germline V lookup: CDR1 SEHNR, CDR2 FQNEAQ (reference sequence). V shed 2 bases and J shed 1 base, with 5 bases lying between them. This CDR3 is CASSLQSNTEAFF. For the CDR3, the DNA is TGTGCCAGCAGCTTACAGTCGAACACTGAAGCTTTCTTT. The full variable domain, in which reference TRBV7-9 and TRBJ1-1 provide the parts outside the CDR3, is DTGVSQNPRHKITKRGQNVTFRCDPISEHNRLYWYRQTLGQGPEFLTYFQNEAQLEKSRLLSDRFSAERPKGSFSTLEIQRTEQGDSAMYLCASSLQSNTEAFFGQGTRLTVV.

About this clonotype itself: A much larger clonotype is one base distant, so this may be a read error. This chain links TRBV4-1 with TRBJ1-1; D remains ambiguous. The CDR3 spans 14 residues. CDR1 and CDR2 from the germline V gene are MGHRA and YSYEKL. CDR3 residues: CAGSQDHSNTEAFF. CDR3 bases: TGCGCCGGCAGCCAAGACCACTCGAACACTGAAGCTTTCTTT.

This clonotype has more than one count but fewer than ten. The chain employs TRBV2 and TRBJ2-3, with D maybe TRBD1 (6 bases). V was trimmed by 6 bases and J by 0 bases, leaving 10 bases between them. In germline, CDR1 is SNHLY, CDR2 FYNNEI. The CDR3 consists of 14 residues. The CDR3 DNA is TGTGCCAGCAGGATGGGGGCTAGCACAGATACGCAGTATTTT. This translates into CASRMGASTDTQYF.

This clonotype was seen only a few times. The chain has TRBV21-1 and TRBJ2-7. TRBV21-1 is reported as a pseudogene. The CDR3 sequence is 14 residues long. The DNA of the CDR3 is TGTGCCAGCAGCAAAGAAGGCAGCCCGTACGAGCAGTACTTC. This encodes CASSKEGSPYEQYF.

This clonotype was detected many times. The rearrangement links TRBV12-3 or TRBV12-4 to TRBJ1-4, with D perhaps matching TRBD1 (5 bases). The CDR3 sequence is 13 residues long. The V end lost 1 base, the J end lost 11 bases, and 11 bases lay between the germline ends. The CDR3 protein is CASSLVPRDKLFF. The CDR3 region has the DNA TGTGCCAGCAGTTTAGTTCCCAGGGATAAACTGTTTTTT.